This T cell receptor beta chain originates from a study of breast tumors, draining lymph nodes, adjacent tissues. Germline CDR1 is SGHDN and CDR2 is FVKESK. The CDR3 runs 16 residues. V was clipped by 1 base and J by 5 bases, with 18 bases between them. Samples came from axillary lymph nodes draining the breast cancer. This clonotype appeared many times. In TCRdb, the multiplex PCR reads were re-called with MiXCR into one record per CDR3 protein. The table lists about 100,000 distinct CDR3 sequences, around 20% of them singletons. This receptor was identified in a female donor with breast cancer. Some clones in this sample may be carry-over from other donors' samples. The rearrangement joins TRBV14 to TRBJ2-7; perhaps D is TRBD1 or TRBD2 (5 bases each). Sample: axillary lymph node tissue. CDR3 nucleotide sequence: TGTGCCAGCAGCCAAGGAGGGTCCAGGGTACCCCACGAGCAGTACTTC. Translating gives CASSQGGSRVPHEQYF.